This T cell receptor beta chain is drawn from a study of TIL therapy for anti-PD-1-resistant metastatic lung cancer. Time point here: pre-treatment sample, taken before nivolumab and TIL therapy. Sequencing used immunoSEQ v3. The assay was immunoSEQ multiplex PCR, and TCRdb's table has in-frame clones only and misses some. This sample has tens of thousands of clones; about 79% occur once, and the top ten carry roughly 7.3%. Material: blood, obtained at baseline. This sequence was found in a person aged 25-79 years with non-small cell lung cancer.

The CDR3 sequence is CASSSRGLGYEQYF. The CDR3 DNA reads as TGTGCCAGCAGTTCGCGCGGACTAGGCTACGAGCAGTACTTC. V and J are TRBV6-5 and TRBJ2-7; 7 bases agree with TRBD2. V was clipped by 4 bases and J by 3 bases; unmatched bases: 6. In germline, CDR1 is MNHEY, CDR2 SVGAGI. The CDR3 loop spans 14 amino acids.